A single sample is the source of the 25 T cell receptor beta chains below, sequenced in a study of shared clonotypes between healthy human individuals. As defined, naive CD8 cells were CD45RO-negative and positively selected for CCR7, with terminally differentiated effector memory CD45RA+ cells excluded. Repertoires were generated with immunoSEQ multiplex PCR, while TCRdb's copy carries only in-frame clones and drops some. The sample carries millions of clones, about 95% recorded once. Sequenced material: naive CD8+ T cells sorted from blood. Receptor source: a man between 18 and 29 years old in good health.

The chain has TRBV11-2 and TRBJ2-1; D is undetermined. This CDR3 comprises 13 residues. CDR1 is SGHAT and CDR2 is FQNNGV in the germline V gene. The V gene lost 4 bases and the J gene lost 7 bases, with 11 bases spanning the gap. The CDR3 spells CASSSASRNEQFF. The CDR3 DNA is TGTGCCAGCAGCTCCGCCTCTAGGAATGAGCAGTTCTTC.

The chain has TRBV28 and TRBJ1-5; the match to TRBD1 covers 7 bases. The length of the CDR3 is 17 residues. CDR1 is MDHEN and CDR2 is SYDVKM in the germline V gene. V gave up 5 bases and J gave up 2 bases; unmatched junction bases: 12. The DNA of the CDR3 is TGTGCCAGCAGTCCTCAGATAACTGACAGGGGCAATCAGCCCCAGCATTTT. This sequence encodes CASSPQITDRGNQPQHF.

The CDR3 protein is CASETGDTQYF. DNA of the CDR3: TGTGCTAGTGAGACGGGGGATACGCAGTATTTT. The genes are TRBV12-5 and TRBJ2-3, with D tentatively TRBD2 (5 bases). V shed 7 bases and J shed 6 bases, with 8 bases lying between them. CDR1 LGHNT and CDR2 FRNRAP come from the germline V gene. CDR3 size: 11 residues.

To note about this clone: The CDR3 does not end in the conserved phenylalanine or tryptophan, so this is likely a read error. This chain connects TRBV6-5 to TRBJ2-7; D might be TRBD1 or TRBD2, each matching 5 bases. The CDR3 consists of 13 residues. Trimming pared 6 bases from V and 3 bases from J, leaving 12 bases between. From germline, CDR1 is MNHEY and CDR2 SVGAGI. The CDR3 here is CASSQGPDYEQYL. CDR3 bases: TGTGCCAGCAGCCAGGGACCGGACTACGAGCAGTACTTA.

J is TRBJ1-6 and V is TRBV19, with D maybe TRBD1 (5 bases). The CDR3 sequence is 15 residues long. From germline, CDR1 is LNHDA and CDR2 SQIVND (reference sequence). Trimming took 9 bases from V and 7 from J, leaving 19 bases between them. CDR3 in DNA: TGTGCCAGGTCATCAGGGAGCCAAGCCAATTCACCCCTCCACTTT. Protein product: CARSSGSQANSPLHF.

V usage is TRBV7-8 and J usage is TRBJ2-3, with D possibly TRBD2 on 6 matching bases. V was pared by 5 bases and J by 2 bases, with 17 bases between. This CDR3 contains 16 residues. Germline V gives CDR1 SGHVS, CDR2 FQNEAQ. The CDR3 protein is CASSLIAEPNTDTQYF. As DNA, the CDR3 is TGTGCCAGCAGCCTAATAGCGGAGCCAAACACAGATACGCAGTATTTT.

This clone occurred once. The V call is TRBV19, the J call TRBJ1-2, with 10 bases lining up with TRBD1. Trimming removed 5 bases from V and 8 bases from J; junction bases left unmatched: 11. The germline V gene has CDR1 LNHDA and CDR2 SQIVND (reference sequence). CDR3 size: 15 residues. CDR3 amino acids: CASSLTGTGDYGYTF. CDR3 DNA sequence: TGTGCCAGTAGTCTCACCGGGACAGGGGATTACGGCTACACCTTC. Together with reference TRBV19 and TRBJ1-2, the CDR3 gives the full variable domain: DGGITQSPKYLFRKEGQNVTLSCEQNLNHDAMYWYRQDPGQGLRLIYYSQIVNDFQKGDIAEGYSVSREKKESFPLTVTSAQKNPTAFYLCASSLTGTGDYGYTFGSGTRLTVV.

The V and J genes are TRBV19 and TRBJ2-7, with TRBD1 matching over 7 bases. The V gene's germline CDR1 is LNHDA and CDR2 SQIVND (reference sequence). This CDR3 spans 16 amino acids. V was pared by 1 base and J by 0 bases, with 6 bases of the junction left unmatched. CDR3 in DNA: TGTGCCAGTAGTATAGCCGCCGGGACAGCCTCCTACGAGCAGTACTTC. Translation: CASSIAAGTASYEQYF. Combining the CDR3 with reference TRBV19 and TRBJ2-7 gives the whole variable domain DGGITQSPKYLFRKEGQNVTLSCEQNLNHDAMYWYRQDPGQGLRLIYYSQIVNDFQKGDIAEGYSVSREKKESFPLTVTSAQKNPTAFYLCASSIAAGTASYEQYFGPGTRLTVT.

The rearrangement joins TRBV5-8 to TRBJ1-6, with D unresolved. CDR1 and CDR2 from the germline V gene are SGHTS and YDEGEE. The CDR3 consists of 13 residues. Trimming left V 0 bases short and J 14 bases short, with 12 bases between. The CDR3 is CASSLVEGSTLHF. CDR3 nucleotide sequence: TGTGCCAGCAGCTTGGTTGAAGGGAGCACCCTCCACTTT.

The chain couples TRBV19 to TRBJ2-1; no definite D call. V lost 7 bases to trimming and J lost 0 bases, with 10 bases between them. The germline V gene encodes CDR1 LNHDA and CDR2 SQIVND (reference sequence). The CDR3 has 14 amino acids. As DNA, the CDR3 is TGTGCCAGTACCGACATGAGCTCCTACAATGAGCAGTTCTTC. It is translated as CASTDMSSYNEQFF. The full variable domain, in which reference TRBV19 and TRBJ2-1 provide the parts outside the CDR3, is DGGITQSPKYLFRKEGQNVTLSCEQNLNHDAMYWYRQDPGQGLRLIYYSQIVNDFQKGDIAEGYSVSREKKESFPLTVTSAQKNPTAFYLCASTDMSSYNEQFFGPGTRLTVL.

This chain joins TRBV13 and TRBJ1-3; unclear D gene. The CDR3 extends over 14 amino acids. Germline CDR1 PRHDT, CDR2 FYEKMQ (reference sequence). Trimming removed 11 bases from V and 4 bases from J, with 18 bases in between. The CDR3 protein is CAFAGAAWGNTIYF. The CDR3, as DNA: TGTGCCTTCGCTGGAGCCGCTTGGGGAAACACCATATATTTT.

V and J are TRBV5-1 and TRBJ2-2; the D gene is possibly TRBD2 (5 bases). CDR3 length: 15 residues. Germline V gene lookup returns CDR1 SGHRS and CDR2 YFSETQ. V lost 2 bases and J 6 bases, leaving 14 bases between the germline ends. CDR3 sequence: CASSFSREIPGELFF. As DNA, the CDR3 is TGCGCCAGCAGCTTCTCCCGGGAAATCCCCGGGGAGCTGTTTTTT.

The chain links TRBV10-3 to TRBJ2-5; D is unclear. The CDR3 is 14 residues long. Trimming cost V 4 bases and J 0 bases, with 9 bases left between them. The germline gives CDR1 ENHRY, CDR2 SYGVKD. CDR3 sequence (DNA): TGTGCCATCAGTGGCTTGGCTGACCAAGAGACCCAGTACTTC. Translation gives CAISGLADQETQYF.

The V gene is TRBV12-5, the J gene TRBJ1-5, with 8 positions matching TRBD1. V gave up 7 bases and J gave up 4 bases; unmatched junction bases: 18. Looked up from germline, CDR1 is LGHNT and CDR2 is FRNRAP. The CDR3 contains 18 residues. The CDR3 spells CASASGTGRGAENQPQHF. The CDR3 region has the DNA TGTGCTAGTGCCTCCGGGACAGGACGGGGGGCGGAGAATCAGCCCCAGCATTTT.

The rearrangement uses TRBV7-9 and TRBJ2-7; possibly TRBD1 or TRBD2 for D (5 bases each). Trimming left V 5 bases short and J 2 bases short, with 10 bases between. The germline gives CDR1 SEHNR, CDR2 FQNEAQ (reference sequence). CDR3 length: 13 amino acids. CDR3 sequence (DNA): TGTGCCAGCAGCAGGGACCAGGCCTACGAGCAGTACTTC. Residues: CASSRDQAYEQYF. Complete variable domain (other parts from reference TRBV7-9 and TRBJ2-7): DTGVSQNPRHKITKRGQNVTFRCDPISEHNRLYWYRQTLGQGPEFLTYFQNEAQLEKSRLLSDRFSAERPKGSFSTLEIQRTEQGDSAMYLCASSRDQAYEQYFGPGTRLTVT.

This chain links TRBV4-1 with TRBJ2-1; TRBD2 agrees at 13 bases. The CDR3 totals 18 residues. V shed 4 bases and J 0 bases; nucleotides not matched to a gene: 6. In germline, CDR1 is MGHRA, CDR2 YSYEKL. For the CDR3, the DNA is TGCGCCAGCAGCCTCGCGACTAGCGGGGGGTACTCCTACAATGAGCAGTTCTTC. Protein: CASSLATSGGYSYNEQFF.

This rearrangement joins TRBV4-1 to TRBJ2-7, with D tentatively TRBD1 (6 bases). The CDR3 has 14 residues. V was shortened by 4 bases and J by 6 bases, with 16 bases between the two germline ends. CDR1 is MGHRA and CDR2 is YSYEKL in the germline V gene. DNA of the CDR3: TGCGCCAGCAGCCCGACTCTTAGGGGGAGCGAGCAGTACTTC. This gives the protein CASSPTLRGSEQYF.

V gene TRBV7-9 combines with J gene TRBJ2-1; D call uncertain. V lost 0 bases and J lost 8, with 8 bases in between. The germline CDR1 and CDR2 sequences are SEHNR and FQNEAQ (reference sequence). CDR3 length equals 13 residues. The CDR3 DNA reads TGTGCCAGCAGCTTAGCGCCCAGCGATGAGCAGTTCTTC. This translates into CASSLAPSDEQFF.

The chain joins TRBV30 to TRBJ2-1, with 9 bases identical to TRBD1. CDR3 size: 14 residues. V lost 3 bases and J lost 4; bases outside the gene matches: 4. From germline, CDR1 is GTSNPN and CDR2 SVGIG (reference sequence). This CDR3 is CAWSSGTGYNEQFF. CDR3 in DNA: TGTGCCTGGAGCAGCGGGACAGGGTACAATGAGCAGTTCTTC.

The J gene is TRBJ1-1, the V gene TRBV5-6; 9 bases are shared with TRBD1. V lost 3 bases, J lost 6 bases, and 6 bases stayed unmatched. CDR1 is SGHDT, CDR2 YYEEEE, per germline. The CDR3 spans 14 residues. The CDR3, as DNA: TGTGCCAGCAGCTCCGGGACAGGGAAACCTGAAGCTTTCTTT. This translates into CASSSGTGKPEAFF. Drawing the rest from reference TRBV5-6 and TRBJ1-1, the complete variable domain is DAGVTQSPTHLIKTRGQQVTLRCSPKSGHDTVSWYQQALGQGPQFIFQYYEEEERQRGNFPDRFSGHQFPNYSSELNVNALLLGDSALYLCASSSGTGKPEAFFGQGTRLTVV.

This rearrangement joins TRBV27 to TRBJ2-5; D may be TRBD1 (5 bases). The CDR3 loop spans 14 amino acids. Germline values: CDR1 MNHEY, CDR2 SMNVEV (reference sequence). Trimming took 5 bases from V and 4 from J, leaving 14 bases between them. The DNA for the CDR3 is TGTGCCAGCAGTCACCAGTGGCAGGGAGAGACCCAGTACTTC. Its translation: CASSHQWQGETQYF.

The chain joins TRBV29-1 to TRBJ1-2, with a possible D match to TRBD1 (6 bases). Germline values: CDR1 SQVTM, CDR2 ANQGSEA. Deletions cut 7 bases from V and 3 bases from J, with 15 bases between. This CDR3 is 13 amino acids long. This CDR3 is CSGLATGHYGYTF. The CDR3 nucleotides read TGCAGCGGACTCGCGACAGGCCACTATGGCTACACCTTC.

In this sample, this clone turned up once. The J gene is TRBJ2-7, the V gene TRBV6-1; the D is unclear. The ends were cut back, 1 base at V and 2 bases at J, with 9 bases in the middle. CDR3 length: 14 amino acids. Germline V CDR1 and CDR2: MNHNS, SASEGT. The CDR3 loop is CASSEVRATYEQYF. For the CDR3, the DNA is TGTGCCAGCAGTGAAGTTAGAGCTACCTACGAGCAGTACTTC.

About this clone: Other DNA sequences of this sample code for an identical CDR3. CDR3 region: CASSLQGDTQYF. In DNA form, the CDR3 reads TGTGCCAGCAGCTTGCAAGGGGATACGCAGTATTTT. The chain combines TRBV7-9 with TRBJ2-3; no reliable D call. Germline CDR1 SEHNR, CDR2 FQNEAQ (reference sequence). Trimming shortened V by 3 bases and J by 6 bases, and 7 bases separated the two germline ends. CDR3 length: 12 residues.

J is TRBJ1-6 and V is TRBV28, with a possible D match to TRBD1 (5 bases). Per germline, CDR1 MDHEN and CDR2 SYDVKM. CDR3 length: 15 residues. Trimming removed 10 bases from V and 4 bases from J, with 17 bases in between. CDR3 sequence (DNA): TGTGCCACGGGGTTGGGGGGTTATTATAATTCACCCCTCCACTTT. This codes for CATGLGGYYNSPLHF.